Below are 17 T cell receptor beta chains sequenced from a single sample in a study of cytomegalovirus exposure and HLA in healthy donors. A multiplex PCR was run with 60 Vbeta primers and 13 Jbeta primers. Assay used: immunoSEQ multiplex PCR; TCRdb lists only in-frame clones, some missing. The data contain some 150,000 clones, roughly 79% of them singletons. Sequenced sample: PBMCs. The receptors come from a woman between 50 and 59 years old in good health and CMV-seronegative.

The rearrangement uses TRBV18 and TRBJ2-3, with 16 bases identical to TRBD2. V shed 4 bases, J shed 4 bases, and the junction held 2 bases outside the gene matches. Germline V CDR1 and CDR2: KGHSH, LQKENI. The CDR3 consists of 16 residues. The chain's CDR3 is CASSQGLAGGPDTQYF. The CDR3 coding sequence is TGTGCCAGCTCACAGGGACTAGCGGGAGGGCCAGATACGCAGTATTTT.

In DNA, the CDR3 is TGTGCCAGCAGCTGGCAGGGGGGCCTTCGGGAGCAGTACTTC. Its translation: CASSWQGGLREQYF. V and J are TRBV7-9 and TRBJ2-7; possible D gene TRBD1, 7 bases. V was pared by 4 bases and J by 7 bases, with 17 bases between. Germline assignment: CDR1 SEHNR and CDR2 FQNEAQ (reference sequence). The CDR3 is 14 amino acids.

This clone was observed a few times. The chain joins TRBV29-1 to TRBJ2-1; the match to TRBD2 covers 8 bases. Trimming removed 6 bases from V and 5 bases from J; junction bases left unmatched: 9. CDR1 SQVTM and CDR2 ANQGSEA come from the germline V gene. The CDR3 is 14 residues long. This CDR3 is CSVLAGMFNNEQFF. CDR3 in DNA: TGCAGCGTCTTAGCGGGGATGTTCAACAATGAGCAGTTCTTC.

The V gene is TRBV28, the J gene TRBJ1-1, with a possible D match to TRBD1 (6 bases). Trimming cost V 6 bases and J 11 bases, with 13 bases left between them. The length of the CDR3 is 11 residues. Germline CDR1 and CDR2: MDHEN and SYDVKM. The CDR3 nucleotides read TGTGCCAGCAGCCCCGGACAGAGGGCTTTCTTT. This sequence encodes CASSPGQRAFF.

The chain combines TRBV6-1 with TRBJ2-1; D gene uncertain. The germline V gene has CDR1 MNHNS and CDR2 SASEGT. Trimming removed 5 bases from V and 4 bases from J, with 9 bases in between. The CDR3 sequence is 13 residues long. In DNA form, the CDR3 reads TGTGCCAGCAGTTTTAACGGGTACAATGAGCAGTTCTTC. Protein product: CASSFNGYNEQFF.

The gene calls are TRBV29-1 and TRBJ2-5, with D perhaps matching TRBD2 (6 bases). V was cut by 5 bases and J by 1 base, with 14 bases left in between. CDR1 SQVTM and CDR2 ANQGSEA come from the germline V gene. The CDR3 extends over 14 amino acids. The CDR3 DNA sequence: TGCAGCGTTTTACCACCCGGGGGCCAAGAGACCCAGTACTTC. It translates to CSVLPPGGQETQYF.

The table lists this clone with a count of one. The chain links TRBV2 to TRBJ1-2; unclear D gene. This CDR3 comprises 14 residues. V was shortened by 7 bases and J by 0 bases, with 12 bases between the two germline ends. The germline gives CDR1 SNHLY, CDR2 FYNNEI. CDR3 coding DNA: TGTGCCAGCACCTCGGAGGGATCTAACTATGGCTACACCTTC. It is translated as CASTSEGSNYGYTF.

This clone was seen more than once but under ten times. The V gene is TRBV30, the J gene TRBJ2-7; 8 bases are shared with TRBD1. V gave up 4 bases and J gave up 5 bases; unmatched junction bases: 4. In germline, CDR1 is GTSNPN, CDR2 SVGIG (reference sequence). This CDR3 contains 12 residues. The CDR3 is CAWIRTGNEQYF. In DNA form, the CDR3 reads TGTGCCTGGATCCGGACAGGGAACGAGCAGTACTTC.

This chain joins TRBV11-2 and TRBJ1-2, with TRBD1 matching 7 bases. The J segment lost 1 base and the V segment lost 4 bases, leaving 6 bases of the junction unmatched. Germline assignment: CDR1 SGHAT and CDR2 FQNNGV. The CDR3 sequence is 15 residues long. The CDR3 is CASSSGQNHNYGYTF. Here the CDR3 DNA reads TGTGCCAGCAGCTCGGGACAGAATCATAACTATGGCTACACCTTC.

The rearrangement uses TRBV12-5 and TRBJ1-1; TRBD1 aligns across 8 bases. The V segment lost 5 bases and the J segment 0 bases; nucleotides outside the gene matches: 2. The V gene's germline CDR1 is LGHNT and CDR2 FRNRAP. This CDR3 has 14 residues. The CDR3: CASGPDRVNTEAFF. In DNA form, the CDR3 reads TGTGCTAGTGGTCCGGACAGGGTGAACACTGAAGCTTTCTTT.

This chain uses TRBV7-8 with TRBJ2-3; TRBD2 might be the D (7 bases). CDR1 is SGHVS and CDR2 is FQNEAQ in the germline V gene. V was shortened by 4 bases and J by 1 base, with 15 bases between the two germline ends. The CDR3 totals 16 residues. Written as DNA, the CDR3 is TGTGCCAGCAGCTCCAAGGGCGGGGGCGGCACAGATACGCAGTATTTT. Translating it yields CASSSKGGGGTDTQYF.

The chain uses TRBV15 and TRBJ2-1, with D possibly matching TRBD2 (6 bases). Germline values: CDR1 LNHNV, CDR2 YYDKDF (reference sequence). CDR3 length: 16 residues. The ends were cut back, 3 bases at V and 4 bases at J, with 16 bases in the middle. The CDR3 nucleotides read TGTGCCACCAGCAGGAAGCGGGTCGGTGGGTACAATGAGCAGTTCTTC. Amino acids: CATSRKRVGGYNEQFF.

The V call is TRBV2, the J call TRBJ2-5; 13 bases match TRBD2. The V gene end was trimmed by 5 bases and the J gene end by 2 bases; junction bases not matched to a gene: 2. The CDR3 covers 15 residues. CDR1 SNHLY and CDR2 FYNNEI come from the germline V gene. As DNA, the CDR3 is TGTGCCAGCAGTCGGGGACTAGCGGGGCAAGAGACCCAGTACTTC. Encoded protein: CASSRGLAGQETQYF.

The chain couples TRBV27 to TRBJ2-7, with TRBD2 matching over 12 bases. Germline CDR1 MNHEY, CDR2 SMNVEV (reference sequence). V trimming: 5 bases; J trimming: 3 bases; junction bases outside the gene matches: 2. The CDR3 contains 14 residues. The CDR3: CASSRLAGDYEQYF. The CDR3 bases are TGTGCCAGCAGTAGACTAGCGGGAGACTACGAGCAGTACTTC.

This chain connects TRBV6-6 to TRBJ1-1; D call uncertain. Germline V gene sequence: CDR1 MNHNY, CDR2 SVGAGI (reference sequence). This CDR3 spans 13 amino acids. Deletions cut 4 bases from V and 6 bases from J, with 12 bases between. The CDR3 loop is CASSFEGYSEAFF. The CDR3 DNA is TGTGCCAGCAGTTTTGAGGGTTACTCTGAAGCTTTCTTT.

The genes are TRBV28 and TRBJ1-5; D is undetermined. This CDR3 contains 12 residues. CDR1 is MDHEN, CDR2 SYDVKM, per germline. V was shortened by 2 bases and J by 10 bases, with 9 bases between the two germline ends. The CDR3 spells CASSLRALPQHF. For the CDR3, the DNA is TGTGCCAGCAGTTTACGAGCCCTTCCCCAGCATTTT. Using reference TRBV28 and TRBJ1-5 for the parts outside the CDR3, the full variable domain is DVKVTQSSRYLVKRTGEKVFLECVQDMDHENMFWYRQDPGLGLRLIYFSYDVKMKEKGDIPEGYSVSREKKERFSLILESASTNQTSMYLCASSLRALPQHFGDGTRLSIL.

The rearrangement joins TRBV5-5 to TRBJ2-1; possible D gene TRBD1, 6 bases. Trimming removed 5 bases at V and 0 bases at J, with 12 bases between. CDR3 size: 15 residues. Germline V gene lookup returns CDR1 SGHKS and CDR2 YYEKEE (reference sequence). The CDR3, as DNA: TGTGCCAGCAGAGGACAGTTCGGCTCCTACAATGAGCAGTTCTTC. Translation: CASRGQFGSYNEQFF.